Presented here are 30 T cell receptor beta chains from one specimen sequenced in a study of shared clonotypes between healthy human individuals. Clones were read by immunoSEQ multiplex PCR, and TCRdb kept only the in-frame ones, dropping some. The table shows around 2,000,000 clones, with approximately 95% occurring only once. Sequencing was performed on naive CD4+ T cells sorted from blood. Subset described: CD45RA+ positively selected. Every receptor here comes from a man younger than 35 in good health.

V is TRBV5-4 and J is TRBJ2-7, with 10 bases matching TRBD1. The CDR3 spans 14 residues. CDR1 SGHNT and CDR2 YYREEE come from the germline V gene (reference sequence). V dropped 4 bases and J dropped 3; count of bases not matched to a gene: 4. CDR3 protein: CASSARDRGYEQYF. The CDR3 region has the DNA TGTGCCAGCAGCGCCCGGGACAGGGGCTACGAGCAGTACTTC.

V usage is TRBV6-1 and J usage is TRBJ1-1, with D uncertain. The CDR3 is made up of 11 amino acids. V lost 7 bases to trimming and J lost 4 bases, with 7 bases between them. Per germline, CDR1 MNHNS and CDR2 SASEGT. The DNA of the CDR3 is TGTGCCAGCACGGAATTCACTGAAGCTTTCTTT. Translation gives CASTEFTEAFF.

This clone has only one observation. The chain links TRBV5-1 to TRBJ2-3, with D possibly TRBD2 on 6 matching bases. Deletions cut 5 bases from V and 3 bases from J, with 19 bases between. CDR3 length equals 16 residues. Germline V gene data show CDR1 as SGHRS and CDR2 as YFSETQ. The CDR3 nucleotides are TGCGCCAGCAGATCGACGACTAGTCTAACGACAGATACGCAGTATTTT. As protein: CASRSTTSLTTDTQYF. The full variable domain, its missing parts supplied by reference TRBV5-1 and TRBJ2-3, is KAGVTQTPRYLIKTRGQQVTLSCSPISGHRSVSWYQQTPGQGLQFLFEYFSETQRNKGNFPGRFSGRQFSNSRSEMNVSTLELGDSALYLCASRSTTSLTTDTQYFGPGTRLTVL.

The chain uses TRBV10-3 and TRBJ2-3; 10 positions agree with TRBD2. The CDR3 is made up of 13 amino acids. V was clipped by 10 bases and J by 1 base; unmatched bases: 2. CDR1 is ENHRY, CDR2 SYGVKD, per germline. The CDR3 spells CANGLAGTDTQYF. CDR3 in DNA: TGTGCCAACGGACTAGCGGGCACAGATACGCAGTATTTT.

The rearrangement links TRBV6-6 to TRBJ2-2, with 8 nucleotides matching TRBD1. V lost 4 bases to trimming and J lost 4 bases; unmatched junction nucleotides: 8. The CDR3 consists of 16 residues. CDR1 MNHNY and CDR2 SVGAGI come from the germline V gene (reference sequence). The CDR3 here is CASSFPDRVSTGELFF. DNA of the CDR3: TGTGCCAGCAGTTTCCCGGACAGGGTTAGCACCGGGGAGCTGTTTTTT.

The chain carries TRBV18 and TRBJ1-4; the D gene is possibly TRBD1 (6 bases). Germline loops: CDR1 KGHSH, CDR2 LQKENI. The CDR3 extends over 15 amino acids. Trimming cost V 2 bases and J 2 bases, with 9 bases left between them. CDR3 nucleotides: TGTGCCAGCTCACCAAGGGGGACGACTAATGAAAAACTGTTTTTT. Translating it yields CASSPRGTTNEKLFF.

Regarding this clone: Other DNA sequences in the same sample also yield this CDR3. The rearrangement joins TRBV6-5 to TRBJ2-7; TRBD2 matches 7 bases. The CDR3 has 11 residues. The trim removed 4 bases at V and 7 bases at J, leaving 1 base unmatched. Germline V gene data show CDR1 as MNHEY and CDR2 as SVGAGI. The CDR3 protein is CASSWGGEQYF. The DNA for the CDR3 is TGTGCCAGCAGTTGGGGGGGAGAGCAGTACTTC.

V and J are TRBV11-2 and TRBJ2-1, with 8 bases aligning to TRBD2. The CDR3 extends over 19 amino acids. The V gene's germline CDR1 is SGHAT and CDR2 FQNNGV. V was pared by 5 bases and J by 6 bases, with 21 bases of the junction left unmatched. CDR3 nucleotide sequence: TGTGCCAGCAGCCCGACCGGGACTAGAGTCTTGACGGGTTTCAATGAGCAGTTCTTC. Translating it yields CASSPTGTRVLTGFNEQFF.

The chain combines TRBV5-4 with TRBJ1-2; perhaps TRBD1 as D (6 bases). The CDR3 spans 14 residues. The V gene's germline CDR1 is SGHNT and CDR2 YYREEE (reference sequence). Trimming took off 4 bases at V and 7 bases at J, with 17 bases between the two ends. The CDR3 is CASSAYRESPGYTF. CDR3 DNA: TGTGCCAGCAGCGCTTACAGGGAATCTCCTGGCTACACCTTC.

The V and J genes are TRBV10-2 and TRBJ2-5; D gene uncertain. V lost 5 bases and J lost 1, with 11 bases in between. The CDR3 covers 14 residues. Germline CDR1 and CDR2: WSHSY and SAAADI. The CDR3, as DNA: TGCGCCAGCAGTCCTTTAGTCGTCCAAGAGACCCAGTACTTC. It codes for CASSPLVVQETQYF.

V and J are TRBV5-1 and TRBJ1-1, with D perhaps TRBD1 (5 bases). The length of the CDR3 is 13 residues. V gave up 4 bases and J gave up 4 bases, with 11 bases separating them. CDR1 SGHRS and CDR2 YFSETQ come from the germline V gene. The CDR3 region is CASSVTGVTEAFF. DNA of the CDR3: TGCGCCAGCAGCGTTACGGGGGTCACTGAAGCTTTCTTT.

The V gene is TRBV29-1, the J gene TRBJ1-5; D is undetermined. In germline, CDR1 is SQVTM, CDR2 ANQGSEA. This CDR3 has 12 amino acids. The ends were cut back, 3 bases at V and 6 bases at J, with 9 bases in the middle. As DNA, the CDR3 is TGCAGCGTTGAGACGGCCGGTCAGCCCCAGCATTTT. It encodes CSVETAGQPQHF.

This clone was found once. With a much larger clone just one base away, this may be a read error. The CDR3 region is CASSPPGQGNSPLHF. The CDR3 DNA is TGTGCCAGCAGTCCCCCGGGACAGGGTAATTCACCCCTCCACTTT. The rearrangement links TRBV6-5 to TRBJ1-6; 9 nucleotides match TRBD1. This CDR3 spans 15 amino acids. After removal of 5 bases from V and 6 bases from J, the junction contained 5 bases not matched to a gene. CDR1 and CDR2 from the germline V gene are MNHEY and SVGAGI.

CDR3 residues: CATQEWLAGDTQYF. The CDR3 DNA follows: TGTGCCACCCAGGAATGGCTAGCGGGGGATACGCAGTATTTT. The genes are TRBV5-4 and TRBJ2-3; 9 bases align to TRBD2. The trim removed 9 bases at V and 6 bases at J, leaving 11 bases unmatched. This CDR3 has 14 amino acids. Germline CDR1 reads SGHNT; CDR2 reads YYREEE (reference sequence).

This chain joins TRBV27 and TRBJ1-3; D call uncertain. The CDR3 runs to 12 residues. V was cut by 5 bases and J by 8 bases, with 10 bases left in between. Germline V gene lookup returns CDR1 MNHEY and CDR2 SMNVEV (reference sequence). The CDR3 DNA follows: TGTGCCAGCAGTCACACTGGCGACACCATATATTTT. Protein: CASSHTGDTIYF.

The count of this clone is one. The V and J genes are TRBV6-5 and TRBJ2-7; the D is unclear. V lost 6 bases and J lost 5, with 14 bases in between. Germline values: CDR1 MNHEY, CDR2 SVGAGI. The CDR3 is 13 residues long. The CDR3 nucleotides read TGTGCCAGCAGCCGAACCTTTTTTCACGAGCAGTACTTC. Translated: CASSRTFFHEQYF.

Concerning this clone itself: The same CDR3 is also encoded by other DNA sequences in this sample. V usage is TRBV5-1 and J usage is TRBJ1-4, with a possible D match to TRBD1 (5 bases). The CDR3 spans 15 residues. The V gene lost 4 bases and the J gene lost 0 bases, with 10 bases spanning the gap. From germline, CDR1 is SGHRS and CDR2 YFSETQ. For the CDR3, the DNA is TGCGCCAGCAGCGGTCAGGGCGCAACTAATGAAAAACTGTTTTTT. Translation gives CASSGQGATNEKLFF.

V usage is TRBV7-9 and J usage is TRBJ2-7, with TRBD2 matching 12 bases. CDR3 length: 14 residues. Germline CDR1 reads SEHNR; CDR2 reads FQNEAQ (reference sequence). Trimming removed 5 bases from V and 7 bases from J; junction bases left unmatched: 6. Here the CDR3 DNA reads TGTGCCAGCAGCGCTCTAGCGGGAGGGCAAGAGCAGTACTTC. Protein sequence: CASSALAGGQEQYF. Full variable domain (remainder filled in from reference TRBV7-9 and TRBJ2-7): DTGVSQNPRHKITKRGQNVTFRCDPISEHNRLYWYRQTLGQGPEFLTYFQNEAQLEKSRLLSDRFSAERPKGSFSTLEIQRTEQGDSAMYLCASSALAGGQEQYFGPGTRLTVT.

The chain carries TRBV5-4 and TRBJ2-5, with 8 bases identical to TRBD2. The junction had 4 bases not matched to a gene; V was cut back by 5 bases and J by 1 base. Germline CDR1 and CDR2: SGHNT and YYREEE (reference sequence). The CDR3 extends over 14 amino acids. The CDR3 is CASSSGGGQETQYF. The CDR3 DNA is TGTGCCAGCAGTTCCGGGGGGGGCCAAGAGACCCAGTACTTC. Looking up the rest from reference TRBV5-4 and TRBJ2-5 gives the full variable domain: ETGVTQSPTHLIKTRGQQVTLRCSSQSGHNTVSWYQQALGQGPQFIFQYYREEENGRGNFPPRFSGLQFPNYSSELNVNALELDDSALYLCASSSGGGQETQYFGPGTRLLVL.

The V and J genes are TRBV9 and TRBJ2-7, with a tentative D call TRBD2 (6 bases). CDR3 length equals 13 residues. CDR1 is SGDLS and CDR2 is YYNGEE in the germline V gene. The ends were cut back, 8 bases at V and 0 bases at J, with 12 bases in the middle. In nucleotides, the CDR3 is TGTGCCAGTGGGACTGGGAGCTCCTACGAGCAGTACTTC. This codes for CASGTGSSYEQYF.

J is TRBJ1-6 and V is TRBV27; TRBD1 agrees at 8 bases. With V trimmed by 8 bases and J by 8 bases, 8 bases remained unmatched. The CDR3 covers 14 residues. Germline values: CDR1 MNHEY, CDR2 SMNVEV (reference sequence). The CDR3 DNA reads TGTGCCAGCCGACCAGGGGGCTCGGATTCACCCCTCCACTTT. This gives the protein CASRPGGSDSPLHF.

The rearrangement links TRBV5-4 to TRBJ1-6; no firm D call. V lost 0 bases and J 0 bases, leaving 7 bases between the germline ends. This CDR3 comprises 16 residues. Germline V gene sequence: CDR1 SGHNT, CDR2 YYREEE (reference sequence). The CDR3 bases are TGTGCCAGCAGCTTGGACCTTCCCTCCTATAATTCACCCCTCCACTTT. The encoded protein is CASSLDLPSYNSPLHF.

The chain couples TRBV7-6 to TRBJ2-4; D is possibly TRBD2 (5 bases). The length of the CDR3 is 15 residues. Trimming cost V 5 bases and J 3 bases, with 14 bases left between them. Germline CDR1 SGHVS, CDR2 FNYEAQ. Written as DNA, the CDR3 is TGTGCCAGCAGCCGCGGAGGAGTGGGCAAAAACATTCAGTACTTC. This translates into CASSRGGVGKNIQYF.

About this clone itself: Other DNA sequences in this sample translate to the same CDR3. The V and J genes are TRBV6-5 and TRBJ1-6; no firm D call. CDR3 length: 16 residues. V shed 2 bases and J shed 0 bases, with 8 bases lying between them. Germline assignment: CDR1 MNHEY and CDR2 SVGAGI. The CDR3 sequence: CASSYRGSSYNSPLHF. In DNA, the CDR3 is TGTGCCAGCAGTTACCGCGGTAGCTCCTATAATTCACCCCTCCACTTT.

The rearrangement uses TRBV19 and TRBJ1-2, with D uncertain. Trimming took 5 bases from V and 5 from J, leaving 18 bases between them. Germline loops: CDR1 LNHDA, CDR2 SQIVND (reference sequence). This CDR3 region has 15 residues. The CDR3 here is CASSPVIVRLYGYTF. CDR3 in DNA: TGTGCCAGTAGTCCCGTGATCGTCAGGCTTTATGGCTACACCTTC.

V and J are TRBV18 and TRBJ1-2; no clear D. The CDR3 contains 13 residues. The germline V gene encodes CDR1 KGHSH and CDR2 LQKENI. Trimming stripped 3 bases from V and 8 bases from J, with 13 bases between. Written as DNA, the CDR3 is TGTGCCAGCTCACCGGCCACGGGCTCCGGCTACACCTTC. Translating it yields CASSPATGSGYTF. The full variable domain, in which reference TRBV18 and TRBJ1-2 provide the parts outside the CDR3, is NAGVMQNPRHLVRRRGQEARLRCSPMKGHSHVYWYRQLPEEGLKFMVYLQKENIIDESGMPKERFSAEFPKEGPSILRIQQVVRGDSAAYFCASSPATGSGYTFGSGTRLTVV.

The chain has TRBV28 and TRBJ1-1; possibly TRBD1 for D (5 bases). Germline V gene sequence: CDR1 MDHEN, CDR2 SYDVKM. The CDR3 totals 14 residues. The ends were cut back, 8 bases at V and 3 bases at J, with 16 bases in the middle. The CDR3 DNA reads as TGTGCCAGCCACCCGAGGGGCGGGTACACTGAAGCTTTCTTT. Translation: CASHPRGGYTEAFF.

The J gene is TRBJ2-2, the V gene TRBV6-5; 7 bases map to TRBD1. The J segment lost 5 bases and the V segment lost 5 bases, leaving 8 bases of the junction unmatched. This CDR3 spans 15 amino acids. The germline gives CDR1 MNHEY, CDR2 SVGAGI. DNA for the CDR3: TGTGCCAGCAGTCCAACGACAGGGTGGACCGGGGAGCTGTTTTTT. Translating it yields CASSPTTGWTGELFF.

This chain uses TRBV5-5 with TRBJ1-2; a possible D gene is TRBD1 (6 bases). The CDR3 runs to 16 residues. V lost 4 bases to trimming and J lost 6 bases, with 22 bases between them. CDR1 is SGHKS, CDR2 YYEKEE, per germline (reference sequence). CDR3 protein: CASSLYPGDKSNGYTF. In nucleotides, the CDR3 is TGTGCCAGCAGCCTTTACCCCGGGGACAAATCGAATGGCTACACCTTC.

The V call is TRBV14, the J call TRBJ1-2; D is unclear. The ends were cut back, 0 bases at V and 2 bases at J, with 7 bases in the middle. This CDR3 is built from 14 residues. The germline V gene encodes CDR1 SGHDN and CDR2 FVKESK. CDR3 bases: TGTGCCAGCAGCCAAGATTGGGAGAACTATGGCTACACCTTC. This encodes CASSQDWENYGYTF.